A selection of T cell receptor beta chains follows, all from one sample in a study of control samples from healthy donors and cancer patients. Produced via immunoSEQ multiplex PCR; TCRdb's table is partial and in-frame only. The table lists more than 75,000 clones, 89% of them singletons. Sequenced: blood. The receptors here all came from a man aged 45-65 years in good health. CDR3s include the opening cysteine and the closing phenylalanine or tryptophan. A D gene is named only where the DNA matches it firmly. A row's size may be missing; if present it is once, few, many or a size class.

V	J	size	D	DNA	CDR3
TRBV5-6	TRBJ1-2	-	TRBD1	TGTGCCAGCAGCTTAAGGACAGGCTATGGCTACACCTTC	CASSLRTGYGYTF
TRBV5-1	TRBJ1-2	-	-	TGCGCCAGCAGCCCCCCCGTACAGGGCCGTCATGGCTACACCTTC	CASSPPVQGRHGYTF
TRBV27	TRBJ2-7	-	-	TGTGCCAGCAGTCTACGTAAAGGGTCCTACGAGCAGTACTTC	CASSLRKGSYEQYF
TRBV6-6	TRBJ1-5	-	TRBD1	TGTGCCAGCAGTCGACAGGGCTATCAGCCCCAGCATTTT	CASSRQGYQPQHF
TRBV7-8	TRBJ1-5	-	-	TGTGCCAGCAGCTTTAGGTTTTCCAGGACGAATCAGCCCCAGCATTTT	CASSFRFSRTNQPQHF
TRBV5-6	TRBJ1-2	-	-	TGTGCCAGCAGCCGGCGGAGGGCCCAGGGGTATGGCTACACCTTC	CASSRRRAQGYGYTF
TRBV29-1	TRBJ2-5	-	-	TGCAGCGTTGATGGGCAGGGGAAGGGTATGGAGACCCAGTACTTC	CSVDGQGKGMETQYF
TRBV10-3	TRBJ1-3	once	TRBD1	TGTGCCATCAGTGAGAGGGGGACAGGGACGGGAAACACCATATATTTT	CAISERGTGTGNTIYF
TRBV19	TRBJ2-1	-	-	TGTGCCAGTAGTACCCATAGCTGGGAGCAGTTCTTC	CASSTHSWEQFF
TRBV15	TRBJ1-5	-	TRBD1	TGTGCCACCAGTAGGACAGGGGGAAATCAGCCCCAGCATTTT	CATSRTGGNQPQHF
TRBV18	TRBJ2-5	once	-	TGTGCCAGCTCCCCCGGGCTACAAGAGACCCAGTACTTC	CASSPGLQETQYF
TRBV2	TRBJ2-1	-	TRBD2	TGTGCCAGCAGTGAAGTTGGGACTAGCGGGTCGCGAATGGGTGAGCAGTTCTTC	CASSEVGTSGSRMGEQFF
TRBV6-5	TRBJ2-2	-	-	TGTGCCAGCAGTTACTCGTGGGGGGGCGACGGGGAGCTGTTTTTT	CASSYSWGGDGELFF
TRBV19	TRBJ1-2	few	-	TGTGCCAGTAGGGGGGAAACTAACTATGGCTACACCTTC	CASRGETNYGYTF
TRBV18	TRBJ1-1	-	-	TGTGCCAGCTCACCACTGATAACTGAAGCTTTCTTT	CASSPLITEAFF
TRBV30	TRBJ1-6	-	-	TGTGCCTGGAGTGCCGAGGCTTATCGGACCCTCCACTTT	CAWSAEAYRTLHF
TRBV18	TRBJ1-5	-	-	TGTGCCAGCTCACCAAGGGCAGATGTAATTCGTCAGCCCCAGCATTTT	CASSPRADVIRQPQHF
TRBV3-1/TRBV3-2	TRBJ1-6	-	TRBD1	TGTGCCAGCAGCCATCAGGGGGGTAATTCACCCCTCCACTTT	CASSHQGGNSPLHF
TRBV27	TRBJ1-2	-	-	TGTGCCAGCCGACCGGTGGGACACAACTATGGCTACACCTTC	CASRPVGHNYGYTF
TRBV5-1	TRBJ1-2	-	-	TGCGCCAGCAGCTCGGGTCGAGGGGTCAATGGCTACACCTTC	CASSSGRGVNGYTF
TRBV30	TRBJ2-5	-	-	TGTGCCTGGAGGGCTTTAAGGGGGAGGCAAGAGACCCAGTACTTC	CAWRALRGRQETQYF
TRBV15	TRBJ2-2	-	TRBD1	TGTGCCACCAGTTGGGGACAGGGGAACACCGGGGAGCTGTTTTTT	CATSWGQGNTGELFF
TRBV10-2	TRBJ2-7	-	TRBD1	TGCGCCAGCAGTGAGTTCAGGGGGCTTGAGCAGTACTTC	CASSEFRGLEQYF
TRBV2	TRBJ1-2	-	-	TGTGCCAGCAGTGGGGGCAGGGGTGGCTACACCTTC	CASSGGRGGYTF
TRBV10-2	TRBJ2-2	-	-	TGCGCCAGCAGTGTTCTAGGACGAGAGGGATCGAACACCGGGGAGCTGTTTTTT	CASSVLGREGSNTGELFF
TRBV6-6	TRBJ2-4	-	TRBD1	TGTGCCAGCAGTCCCTCGGGACAGACAAACATTCAGTACTTC	CASSPSGQTNIQYF
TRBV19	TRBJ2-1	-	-	TGTGCCACTTTAGCCAATGAGCAGTTCTTC	CATLANEQFF
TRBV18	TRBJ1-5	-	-	TGTGCCAGCTCACCCCGAGAAAATGCGGGTCAGCCCCAGCATTTT	CASSPRENAGQPQHF
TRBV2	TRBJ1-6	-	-	TGTGCCAGCAGTGGGAACAGGGCGGGTTCACCCCTCCACTTT	CASSGNRAGSPLHF
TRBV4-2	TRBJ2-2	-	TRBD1	TGTGCCAGCAGCCTCGGACAGGGGTTAGGGAACACCGGGGAGCTGTTTTTT	CASSLGQGLGNTGELFF
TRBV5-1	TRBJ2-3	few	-	TGCGCCAGCAGCTTGGAGGGGGTGACAGGGAGGGGCACAGATACGCAGTATTTT	CASSLEGVTGRGTDTQYF
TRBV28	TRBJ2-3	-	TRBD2	TGTGCCAGCAGTTTGGCGAGGCGGGGGGCAACAGATACGCAGTATTTT	CASSLARRGATDTQYF
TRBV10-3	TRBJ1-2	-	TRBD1	TGTGCCATCAGTTCCGCAACTACAGGGACAGCTAACTATGGCTACACCTTC	CAISSATTGTANYGYTF